The source of this TCR beta chain is a study of blood T cell repertoires in COVID-19. This clone has more than one count but fewer than ten. Sequencing used immunoSEQ multiplex PCR; TCRdb keeps in-frame clones, though not all of them. Of about 180,000 clones in the sample, roughly four fifths were seen once. The ends lost 4 bases at V and 0 bases at J; junction bases unmatched: 6. Germline-derived CDR1 and CDR2 are SEHNR and FQNEAQ (reference sequence). The CDR3 covers 16 residues. Input material: peripheral blood. V gene TRBV7-9 combines with J gene TRBJ1-5, with TRBD1 matching 7 bases. This clonotype was obtained from a human donor in a cohort sampled during active COVID-19. CDR3 region: CASSSGGRYSNQPQHF. The CDR3 DNA follows: TGTGCCAGCAGCTCAGGGGGTCGGTATAGCAATCAGCCCCAGCATTTT.